The T cell receptor (beta chain) under discussion was sequenced for a study of spatial heterogeneity in lung cancer. At the level of the study: Beta-chain sequences were consistently detected more often than alpha-chain sequences.

Time point of the sample: sample taken at primary tumor resection. This clonotype was seen at least ten times. Every cDNA TCR molecule received its own unique molecular identifier. TCRdb reprocessed the 5' RACE reads via MiXCR and lists one record per CDR3 protein. Of around 8,000 distinct CDR3 sequences listed, approximately 8.6% are singletons. CDR1 and CDR2 (germline): LGHDT, YNNKEL (reference sequence). Between the trimmed V and J ends, which lost 2 bases and 4 bases, there was a span of 9 bases. The CDR3 sequence is 14 residues long. The sequence derives from a male donor with early-stage non-small cell lung cancer. The sample was PBMCs, taken at surgery. The chain carries TRBV3-1 and TRBJ1-5; a possible D gene is TRBD1 (5 bases). The CDR3 here is CASSQIAGNQPQHF. The CDR3 DNA sequence: TGTGCCAGCAGCCAAATAGCAGGGAATCAGCCCCAGCATTTT.